The 17 T cell receptor beta chains reported below all come from one sample, sequenced in a study of graft-versus-host responses after intestinal transplantation. What these receptors recognize is not known. The repertoire was sequenced with immunoSEQ multiplex PCR; TCRdb's copy has only in-frame clones and lacks some. The repertoire holds about 47,000 clones, about 95% seen once, with approximately 0.25% in the top ten. The material was unstimulated CD8+ T cells sorted from spleen or lymph node cells, obtained before transplant. The receptors were sampled from a human donor who was the organ donor for an intestinal transplant.

The chain has TRBV11-2 and TRBJ2-6; TRBD1 is a possible D gene (6 bases). V was trimmed by 4 bases and J by 1 base, leaving 20 bases between them. The CDR3 loop spans 19 amino acids. Germline CDR1 and CDR2: SGHAT and FQNNGV. The CDR3 reads CASSWGRGRGQSGANVLTF. The CDR3 DNA reads TGTGCCAGCAGCTGGGGGCGAGGCAGGGGTCAGTCTGGGGCCAACGTCCTGACTTTC.

This chain uses TRBV7-9 with TRBJ1-6; 9 nucleotides line up with TRBD1. V shed 5 bases, J shed 5 bases, and the junction held 7 bases outside the gene matches. Germline loops: CDR1 SEHNR, CDR2 FQNEAQ (reference sequence). The CDR3 extends over 16 amino acids. The CDR3 bases are TGTGCCAGCAGCATCGCGGACAGGGGAGATAATTCACCCCTCCACTTT. It codes for CASSIADRGDNSPLHF.

This chain joins TRBV2 and TRBJ1-1; D unresolved. Trimming left V 3 bases short and J 7 bases short, with 3 bases between. The CDR3 is made up of 10 amino acids. Germline V gene sequence: CDR1 SNHLY, CDR2 FYNNEI. CDR3 bases: TGTGCCAGCAGTGACAGTGAAGCTTTCTTT. It codes for CASSDSEAFF.

The chain recombines TRBV14 with TRBJ2-5; D unresolved. The CDR3 loop spans 12 amino acids. CDR1 is SGHDN and CDR2 is FVKESK in the germline V gene. V shed 1 base and J shed 2 bases, with 2 bases lying between them. CDR3 coding DNA: TGTGCCAGCAGCCAAGTTCAAGAGACCCAGTACTTC. Translated: CASSQVQETQYF.

The chain uses TRBV11-3 and TRBJ2-3; D is possibly TRBD2 (5 bases). The length of the CDR3 is 11 residues. Germline CDR1 reads SGHNT; CDR2 reads YENEEA. Trimming left V 8 bases short and J 3 bases short, with 6 bases between. The CDR3 here is CASAGTDTQYF. For the CDR3, the DNA is TGTGCCAGCGCGGGTACAGATACGCAGTATTTT. The full variable domain, completed using reference TRBV11-3 and TRBJ2-3, is EAGVVQSPRYKIIEKKQPVAFWCNPISGHNTLYWYLQNLGQGPELLIRYENEEAVDDSQLPKDRFSAERLKGVDSTLKIQPAELGDSAVYLCASAGTDTQYFGPGTRLTVL.

This rearrangement joins TRBV27 to TRBJ2-4, with D unresolved. The length of the CDR3 is 14 residues. Germline V gene lookup returns CDR1 MNHEY and CDR2 SMNVEV (reference sequence). V was cut by 5 bases and J by 3 bases, with 11 bases left in between. The CDR3 sequence: CASSRIGGKNIQYF. Written as DNA, the CDR3 is TGTGCCAGCAGTCGGATCGGCGGCAAAAACATTCAGTACTTC.

This clone showed up just once. The chain links TRBV6-1 to TRBJ2-7; D is unresolved. The CDR3 is 15 residues long. CDR1 and CDR2 (germline): MNHNS, SASEGT. Trimming pared 4 bases from V and 1 base from J, leaving 14 bases between. The CDR3, as DNA: TGTGCCAGCAGTGTGACAACCTTGGAATCCTACGAGCAGTACTTC. Its protein product is CASSVTTLESYEQYF.

The chain uses TRBV29-1 and TRBJ2-2; TRBD1 might be the D (6 bases). Trimming took 3 bases from V and 2 from J, leaving 10 bases between them. The CDR3 runs 14 residues. CDR1 is SQVTM and CDR2 is ANQGSEA in the germline V gene. The CDR3, as DNA: TGCAGCGTTGACATACAGGGTAACACCGGGGAGCTGTTTTTT. It encodes CSVDIQGNTGELFF.

CDR3: CASGTGVSTDTQYF. The CDR3 nucleotides read TGTGCCAGCGGGACAGGGGTAAGCACAGATACGCAGTATTTT. The chain carries TRBV9 and TRBJ2-3; the match to TRBD1 covers 10 bases. CDR3 length equals 14 residues. The V gene end was trimmed by 7 bases and the J gene end by 0 bases; junction bases not matched to a gene: 2. Germline values: CDR1 SGDLS, CDR2 YYNGEE.

V usage is TRBV28 and J usage is TRBJ1-5; D ambiguous. This CDR3 is built from 16 residues. Trimming removed 0 bases at V and 2 bases at J, with 11 bases between. From germline, CDR1 is MDHEN and CDR2 SYDVKM. In DNA form, the CDR3 reads TGTGCCAGCAGTTTATGGAGGGATATAGGCAATCAGCCCCAGCATTTT. Translating gives CASSLWRDIGNQPQHF.

The J gene is TRBJ1-5, the V gene TRBV4-1, with unresolved D. Trimming shortened V by 3 bases and J by 1 base, and 10 bases separated the two germline ends. The CDR3 sequence is 15 residues long. Germline CDR1 MGHRA, CDR2 YSYEKL. CDR3 coding DNA: TGCGCCAGCAGCCAGACTACAGTGAGCAATCAGCCCCAGCATTTT. It specifies CASSQTTVSNQPQHF.

The rearrangement joins TRBV5-5 to TRBJ2-1; 9 nucleotides agree with TRBD1. This CDR3 contains 15 residues. J gave up 3 bases and V 4 bases, and 5 bases lay outside the gene matches. The germline V gene has CDR1 SGHKS and CDR2 YYEKEE (reference sequence). The CDR3 loop is CASSPDRGIYNEQFF. Here the CDR3 DNA reads TGTGCCAGCAGCCCGGACAGGGGAATCTACAATGAGCAGTTCTTC. Looking up the rest from reference TRBV5-5 and TRBJ2-1 gives the full variable domain: DAGVTQSPTHLIKTRGQQVTLRCSPISGHKSVSWYQQVLGQGPQFIFQYYEKEERGRGNFPDRFSARQFPNYSSELNVNALLLGDSALYLCASSPDRGIYNEQFFGPGTRLTVL.

The V call is TRBV15, the J call TRBJ1-1, with TRBD1 as a possible D gene (5 bases). Germline CDR1 and CDR2: LNHNV and YYDKDF (reference sequence). The CDR3 contains 13 residues. Trimming removed 6 bases at V and 4 bases at J, with 12 bases between. CDR3 bases: TGTGCCACCAGACCAGCAGGGCGCACTGAAGCTTTCTTT. Encoded protein: CATRPAGRTEAFF.

This clone was picked up one time. The chain is built from TRBV2 and TRBJ2-6; unclear D gene. CDR3 length: 15 residues. The germline V gene encodes CDR1 SNHLY and CDR2 FYNNEI. Deletions cut 8 bases from V and 0 bases from J, with 11 bases between. CDR3 nucleotides: TGTGCCAGCGGACCCATTTCCTCTGGGGCCAACGTCCTGACTTTC. Translated, it gives CASGPISSGANVLTF.

V is TRBV6-6 and J is TRBJ1-2; D is unresolved. CDR3 length: 15 residues. From germline, CDR1 is MNHNY and CDR2 SVGAGI (reference sequence). V was pared by 6 bases and J by 4 bases, with 18 bases between. Here the CDR3 DNA reads TGTGCCAGCAGCCCATCAAGTCCACGATTCTATGGCTACACCTTC. Its protein is CASSPSSPRFYGYTF.

The chain combines TRBV28 with TRBJ2-5, with TRBD2 matching 11 bases. Germline loops: CDR1 MDHEN, CDR2 SYDVKM. Trimming cost V 9 bases and J 0 bases; bases outside gene matches: 12. This CDR3 comprises 17 residues. The CDR3 DNA reads TGTGCCAGTACCCCCGTACTAGCGGGGGCATACCAAGAGACCCAGTACTTC. It yields the protein CASTPVLAGAYQETQYF.

V usage is TRBV19 and J usage is TRBJ2-7, with D possibly being TRBD1 (5 bases). Deletions cut 2 bases from V and 3 bases from J, with 11 bases between. This CDR3 spans 14 amino acids. The germline CDR1 and CDR2 sequences are LNHDA and SQIVND (reference sequence). CDR3 amino acids: CASSISQGRYEQYF. CDR3 nucleotides: TGTGCCAGTAGTATATCGCAGGGCCGCTACGAGCAGTACTTC.